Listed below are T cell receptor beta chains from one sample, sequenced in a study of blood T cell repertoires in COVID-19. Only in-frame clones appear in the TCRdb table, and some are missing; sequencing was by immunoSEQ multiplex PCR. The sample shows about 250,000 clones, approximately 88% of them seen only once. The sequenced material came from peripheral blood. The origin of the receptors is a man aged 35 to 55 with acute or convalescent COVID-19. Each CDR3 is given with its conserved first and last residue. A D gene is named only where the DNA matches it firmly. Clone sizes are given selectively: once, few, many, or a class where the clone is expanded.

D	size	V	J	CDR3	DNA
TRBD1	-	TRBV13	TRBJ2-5	CASSPWTGKRETQYF	TGTGCCAGCAGCCCGTGGACAGGGAAAAGGGAGACCCAGTACTTC
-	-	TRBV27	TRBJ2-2	CASSSFSGGELFF	TGTGCCAGCAGCTCCTTTAGTGGCGGGGAGCTGTTTTTT
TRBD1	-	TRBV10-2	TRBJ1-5	CASSDTGGNQPQHF	TGCGCCAGCAGTGATACAGGGGGTAATCAGCCCCAGCATTTT
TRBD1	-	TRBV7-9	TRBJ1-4	CASSLAGGSTNEKLFF	TGTGCCAGCAGCTTAGCAGGGGGCTCGACTAATGAAAAACTGTTTTTT
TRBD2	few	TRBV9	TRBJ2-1	CASSVDPAGDYNEQFF	TGTGCCAGCAGCGTAGACCCGGCGGGAGACTATAATGAGCAGTTCTTC
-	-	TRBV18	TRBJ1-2	CASSPSESSGAPGYTF	TGTGCCAGCTCACCATCAGAGAGTAGCGGAGCGCCCGGCTACACCTTC
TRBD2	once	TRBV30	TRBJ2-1	CAWSSYGGTNNEQFF	TGTGCCTGGAGTTCTTACGGGGGGACTAACAATGAGCAGTTCTTC
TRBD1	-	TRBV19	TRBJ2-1	CASSRTGGLYNEQFF	TGTGCCAGTAGTAGGACAGGGGGGTTATACAATGAGCAGTTCTTC
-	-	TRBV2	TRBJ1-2	CASSDRGAQANYGYTF	TGTGCCAGCAGTGACCGGGGGGCCCAAGCTAACTATGGCTACACCTTC
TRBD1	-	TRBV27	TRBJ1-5	CASSGARDRNQPQHF	TGTGCCAGCAGTGGCGCCCGGGACAGGAATCAGCCCCAGCATTTT
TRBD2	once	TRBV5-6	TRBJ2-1	CASSLGPTLAGVINEQFF	TGTGCCAGCAGCTTGGGCCCTACCCTAGCGGGAGTAATCAATGAGCAGTTCTTC
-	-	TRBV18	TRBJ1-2	CASSPGRGSYGYTF	TGTGCCAGCTCACCAGGCAGGGGTTCCTATGGCTACACCTTC
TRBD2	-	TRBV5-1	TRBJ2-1	CASTWGGGPPYNEQFF	TGCGCCAGCACATGGGGCGGGGGACCTCCCTACAATGAGCAGTTCTTC
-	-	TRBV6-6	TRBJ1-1	CASTAGRLNTEAFF	TGTGCCAGCACGGCGGGACGGTTGAACACTGAAGCTTTCTTT
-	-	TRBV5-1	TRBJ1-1	CASSLDASRDTEAFF	TGCGCCAGCAGCTTGGATGCCAGCAGGGACACTGAAGCTTTCTTT
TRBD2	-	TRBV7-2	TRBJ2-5	CASSATSGRAQGTQYF	TGTGCCAGCAGCGCAACTAGCGGGAGGGCCCAGGGGACCCAGTACTTC
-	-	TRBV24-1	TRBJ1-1	CATSDSYGTEAFF	TGTGCCACCAGTGATTCTTACGGCACTGAAGCTTTCTTT
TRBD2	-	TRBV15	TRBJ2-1	CATSRVSGSYNEQFF	TGTGCCACCAGCAGAGTCAGCGGGAGCTACAATGAGCAGTTCTTC
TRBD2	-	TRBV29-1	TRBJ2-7	CSVGTSGSKQYF	TGCAGCGTTGGGACTAGCGGGAGCAAGCAGTACTTC